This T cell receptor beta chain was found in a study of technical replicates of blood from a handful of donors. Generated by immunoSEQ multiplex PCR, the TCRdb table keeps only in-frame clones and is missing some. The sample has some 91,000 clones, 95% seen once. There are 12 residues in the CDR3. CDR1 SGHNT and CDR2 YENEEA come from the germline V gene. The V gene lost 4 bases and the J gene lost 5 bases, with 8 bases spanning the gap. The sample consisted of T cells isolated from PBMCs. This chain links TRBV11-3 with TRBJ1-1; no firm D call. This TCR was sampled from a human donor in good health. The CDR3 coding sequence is TGTGCCAGCAGCTCCTCGGGGACTGAAGCTTTCTTT. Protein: CASSSSGTEAFF. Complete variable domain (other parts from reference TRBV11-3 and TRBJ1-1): EAGVVQSPRYKIIEKKQPVAFWCNPISGHNTLYWYLQNLGQGPELLIRYENEEAVDDSQLPKDRFSAERLKGVDSTLKIQPAELGDSAVYLCASSSSGTEAFFGQGTRLTVV.